This T cell receptor beta chain was observed in a study of blood T cell repertoires in COVID-19. For the study at large: Whether acute or convalescent, the COVID-19 samples came from the United States, Italy and Spain. The analysed material was cDNA or gDNA that came from T cells, B-cell-depleted T cells, or PBMCs.

Patients at the Seattle site were enrolled during active infection and followed longitudinally. How the authors handled the data: Reference gene primer amplification gave estimated nucleated cell counts. Some clones are missing from TCRdb's copy, which holds only in-frame ones; the method was immunoSEQ multiplex PCR. V and J calls and clone size follow that table, whereas D and trimming were derived from the DNA. The table has 150,000 to 200,000 clones, approximately 80% seen once. Germline CDR1 LGHNA, CDR2 YNFKEQ. The ends were cut back, 0 bases at V and 3 bases at J, with 8 bases in the middle. The CDR3 extends over 15 amino acids.

The receptor comes from a woman of 80 years or more with COVID-19, enrolled during active disease. The genes are TRBV4-2 and TRBJ1-4; D is unresolved. What was sequenced was peripheral blood. The DNA for the CDR3 is TGTGCCAGCAGCCAAGAAGTTGGGCCTAATGAAAAACTGTTTTTT. Amino acids: CASSQEVGPNEKLFF.